The 19 T cell receptor beta chains given below trace back to one sample, sequenced in a study of beta chain features in type 1 diabetes. General study findings and limits: Type 1 diabetes patients had TCRB CDR3s that were shorter (moderately but significantly so) in all four CD4+ subsets.

Reverse transcription of all isolated RNA meant that expressed TCRB transcripts were sequenced. TCRdb's copy holds only in-frame clones and misses some; the assay was immunoSEQ multiplex PCR. The sample includes 500,000 to 650,000 clones, around 12% of them seen just once. Their cognate antigens are unknown. Sequenced input: naive CD4+ T cells from blood. The receptors stem from a man aged 25 to 40 with type 1 diabetes.

V gene TRBV2 combines with J gene TRBJ2-2; TRBD1 is a possible D gene (6 bases). Germline loops: CDR1 SNHLY, CDR2 FYNNEI. The length of the CDR3 is 14 residues. Deletions cut 9 bases from V and 5 bases from J, with 16 bases between. The CDR3 sequence: CARRGISGTGELFF. In DNA, the CDR3 is TGTGCCAGAAGGGGGATATCTGGGACCGGGGAGCTGTTTTTT.

The chain links TRBV6-5 to TRBJ2-3; possibly TRBD1 for D (6 bases). V was pared by 6 bases and J by 3 bases, with 16 bases between. The germline V gene has CDR1 MNHEY and CDR2 SVGAGI. This CDR3 is built from 15 residues. CDR3 nucleotides: TGTGCCAGCAGCCCCTCAGGGGCATGGACAGATACGCAGTATTTT. This gives the protein CASSPSGAWTDTQYF.

V gene TRBV7-9 combines with J gene TRBJ2-5, with TRBD1 identical over 12 bases. Germline CDR1 SEHNR, CDR2 FQNEAQ (reference sequence). J was trimmed by 4 bases and V by 4 bases; bases with no gene match: 4. The length of the CDR3 is 15 residues. This chain's CDR3 is CASSWGQGATETQYF. The DNA of the CDR3 is TGTGCCAGCAGCTGGGGACAGGGGGCAACAGAGACCCAGTACTTC.

The V gene is TRBV6-5, the J gene TRBJ2-1; tentatively, D is TRBD1 or TRBD2 (5 bases each). Germline V lookup: CDR1 MNHEY, CDR2 SVGAGI. The CDR3 consists of 15 residues. The V and J ends lost 4 bases and 6 bases respectively, with 16 bases between them. CDR3 sequence: CASSLRLGPSNEQFF. CDR3 nucleotide sequence: TGTGCCAGCAGTTTAAGGCTGGGACCGAGCAATGAGCAGTTCTTC.

The sample holds a few counts of this clone. The chain joins TRBV7-3 to TRBJ2-7, with TRBD1 matching over 10 bases. Germline trimming cut 2 bases from V and 5 bases from J; bases unmatched to any gene: 6. Germline CDR1 and CDR2: SGHTA and FQGTGA. The CDR3 totals 15 residues. As DNA, the CDR3 is TGTGCCAGCAGCTTAGCGGGACAGGGGATCCACGAGCAGTACTTC. As protein: CASSLAGQGIHEQYF.

Only a few counts were recorded for this clone. J is TRBJ2-7 and V is TRBV18; D is uncertain. Germline V gene data show CDR1 as KGHSH and CDR2 as LQKENI. The CDR3 runs 13 residues. V was shortened by 3 bases and J by 3 bases, with 9 bases between the two germline ends. CDR3 DNA sequence: TGTGCCAGCTCACCCCGGACCCTCTACGAGCAGTACTTC. This gives the protein CASSPRTLYEQYF.

There are a few counts of this clone. The gene calls are TRBV6-5 and TRBJ2-7; D not certain. Trimming shortened V by 4 bases and J by 3 bases, and 16 bases separated the two germline ends. From germline, CDR1 is MNHEY and CDR2 SVGAGI. The CDR3 is 15 residues long. The CDR3, as DNA: TGTGCCAGCAGTTCGGACGGACGCCTACACTACGAGCAGTACTTC. Translation: CASSSDGRLHYEQYF.

This clone was seen only a few times. V gene TRBV4-1 combines with J gene TRBJ2-3; weak D call: TRBD2 (5 bases). Germline CDR1 is MGHRA and CDR2 is YSYEKL. The CDR3 has 14 amino acids. Trimming removed 4 bases from V and 3 bases from J, with 11 bases in between. CDR3 in DNA: TGCGCCAGCAGCCGCCCGGGGATGACAGATACGCAGTATTTT. Translating gives CASSRPGMTDTQYF.

The chain employs TRBV5-1 and TRBJ1-6; D perhaps matches TRBD1 (5 bases). The V end lost 0 bases, the J end lost 3 bases, and 10 bases lay between the germline ends. The CDR3 has 16 residues. The germline V gene has CDR1 SGHRS and CDR2 YFSETQ. CDR3 protein: CASSLDDSSYNSPLHF. The DNA for the CDR3 is TGCGCCAGCAGCTTGGATGACAGCAGCTATAATTCACCCCTCCACTTT.

This clone was counted a few times. The chain is built from TRBV28 and TRBJ2-5; the D is unclear. The CDR3 covers 12 residues. V lost 7 bases, J lost 6 bases, and 12 bases lay in between. Germline V CDR1 and CDR2: MDHEN, SYDVKM. The CDR3 bases are TGTGCCAGCACCGTCGAAGGGCAGACCCAGTACTTC. Amino acid sequence: CASTVEGQTQYF.

The chain carries TRBV14 and TRBJ2-7, with D perhaps matching TRBD1 (5 bases). This CDR3 has 12 residues. V lost 0 bases and J 8 bases, leaving 8 bases between the germline ends. Germline V lookup: CDR1 SGHDN, CDR2 FVKESK. For the CDR3, the DNA is TGTGCCAGCAGCCAAGATCAGGGAAAGCAGTACTTC. Amino acids: CASSQDQGKQYF.

The CDR3 region is CSVESGYSAYEQYF. The CDR3 bases are TGCAGCGTTGAATCGGGGTACAGCGCCTACGAGCAGTACTTC. The V gene is TRBV29-1, the J gene TRBJ2-7; the D gene is possibly TRBD2 (5 bases). The CDR3 is 14 residues long. V shed 2 bases and J shed 2 bases, with 13 bases lying between them. Germline V gene lookup returns CDR1 SQVTM and CDR2 ANQGSEA.

V is TRBV5-1 and J is TRBJ2-3; tentatively, D is TRBD1 (5 bases). Germline V gene data show CDR1 as SGHRS and CDR2 as YFSETQ. The CDR3 runs to 13 residues. V shed 4 bases and J shed 5 bases, with 11 bases lying between them. The CDR3 nucleotides read TGCGCCAGCAGCGGTTGGGGCCAAGATACGCAGTATTTT. Amino acids: CASSGWGQDTQYF.

This clone was detected a few times. The genes are TRBV6-5 and TRBJ2-5; a possible D gene is TRBD1 (5 bases). V shed 10 bases and J shed 2 bases, with 14 bases lying between them. CDR3 size: 13 residues. Per the germline V gene, CDR1 is MNHEY and CDR2 is SVGAGI. The CDR3 loop reads CATGRGPQETQYF. The CDR3 DNA follows: TGTGCCACCGGTAGGGGCCCACAAGAGACCCAGTACTTC.

The gene calls are TRBV19 and TRBJ1-2; no clear D gene. Trimming removed 1 base from V and 7 bases from J, with 13 bases in between. Per the germline V gene, CDR1 is LNHDA and CDR2 is SQIVND (reference sequence). The CDR3 length is 14 residues. The CDR3 DNA is TGTGCCAGTAGTATAGTCCCCTCAAGGAGTGGCTACACCTTC. It is translated as CASSIVPSRSGYTF.

This clone was counted only a few times. The V gene is TRBV30, the J gene TRBJ1-2; D is perhaps TRBD1 (6 bases). V lost 3 bases to trimming and J lost 5 bases, with 10 bases between them. Germline values: CDR1 GTSNPN, CDR2 SVGIG (reference sequence). The CDR3 is 12 amino acids. CDR3 sequence: CAWSQRGYGYTF. As DNA, the CDR3 is TGTGCCTGGAGCCAGAGGGGGTATGGCTACACCTTC. Full variable domain (outside the CDR3, taken from reference TRBV30 and TRBJ1-2): SQTIHQWPATLVQPVGSPLSLECTVEGTSNPNLYWYRQAAGRGLQLLFYSVGIGQISSEVPQNLSASRPQDRQFILSSKKLLLSDSGFYLCAWSQRGYGYTFGSGTRLTVV.

Only a few counts were recorded for this clone. The chain carries TRBV4-3 and TRBJ1-1; D not certain. Germline CDR1 and CDR2: LGHNA and YSLEER. The V and J ends lost 1 base and 2 bases respectively, with 17 bases between them. This CDR3 has 17 residues. For the CDR3, the DNA is TGCGCCAGCAGCCAAGCGGGCTCCCGGCGGATAAACACTGAAGCTTTCTTT. It codes for CASSQAGSRRINTEAFF.

This clone was seen only a few times. The V and J genes are TRBV14 and TRBJ2-5; 13 positions match TRBD2. This CDR3 has 16 residues. Germline CDR1 is SGHDN and CDR2 is FVKESK. Unmatched junction bases numbered 4, after V lost 1 base and J lost 5 bases. The CDR3 is CASSQGWTSGGETQYF. CDR3 bases: TGTGCCAGCAGCCAAGGGTGGACTAGCGGGGGTGAGACCCAGTACTTC.

This clone was found a few times. The CDR3 loop reads CASSLVFWGRQKQFF. Here the CDR3 DNA reads TGTGCCAGCAGCTTAGTGTTTTGGGGCCGGCAGAAGCAGTTCTTC. The chain has TRBV7-2 and TRBJ2-1, with a possible D match to TRBD1 (5 bases). CDR3 length: 15 amino acids. CDR1 SGHTA and CDR2 FQGNSA come from the germline V gene. With 1 base removed from V and 11 bases from J, the gap between germline ends came to 18 bases.